A selection of T cell receptor beta chains follows, all from one sample in a study of CD8 T cells in Susac syndrome. TCRdb re-called the immunoSEQ multiplex PCR reads with MiXCR, one entry per CDR3 protein. The sample carries 95,000 to 150,000 distinct CDR3 sequences, around 94% recorded once. The sequenced sample consisted of CD8+ T cells from PBMCs. These receptors were taken from a human donor with Susac syndrome. CDR3s include the opening cysteine and the closing phenylalanine or tryptophan. A D gene is named only where the DNA matches it firmly. Part of the rows lack a size; the others show once, few, many or a class for expanded clones.

V,size,J,D,DNA,CDR3
TRBV30,-,TRBJ1-2,TRBD1,TGTGCCTGGAGCAGGGGGCGGGAGGATGGCTACACCTTC,CAWSRGREDGYTF
TRBV2,-,TRBJ2-4,-,TGTGCCAGCAGCCCGCCCGAAGCCAAAAACATTCAGTACTTC,CASSPPEAKNIQYF
TRBV20-1,-,TRBJ2-7,TRBD1,TGCAGTGCTAGACTGACAGGGGGTACCTACGAGCAGTACTTC,CSARLTGGTYEQYF
TRBV21-1,-,TRBJ1-4,-,TGTGCCAGCAGCAAGAATGAAAAACTGTTTTTT,CASSKNEKLFF
TRBV15,-,TRBJ2-1,-,TGTGCCACCAGCTTACGGGAGTTAAATGAGCAGTTCTTC,CATSLRELNEQFF
TRBV19,-,TRBJ1-1,TRBD1,TGTGCCAGTAGCGACAGGGATCGGTACACTGAAGCTTTCTTT,CASSDRDRYTEAFF
TRBV9,-,TRBJ2-5,TRBD2,TGTGCCAGCAGCGTAGGGGCGGGGAGGGGAGAGACCCAGTACTTC,CASSVGAGRGETQYF
TRBV20-1,-,TRBJ2-5,TRBD2,TGCAGTGCCCCGGGACTAGCGGGGGAAGAGACCCAGTACTTC,CSAPGLAGEETQYF
TRBV9,-,TRBJ1-5,-,TGTGCCAGCAGTATTAGCGGGAAGGAGGATACGCAGCATTTT,CASSISGKEDTQHF
TRBV29-1,once,TRBJ1-2,TRBD1,TGCAGCGTGACCGGGACAGCCGAATCGTGGTATGGCTACACCTTC,CSVTGTAESWYGYTF
TRBV7-9,-,TRBJ1-4,TRBD1,TGTGCCAGCAGCTCCACCACAGGGGGAACGGCTAATGAAAAACTGTTTTTT,CASSSTTGGTANEKLFF
TRBV4-1,-,TRBJ2-1,-,TGCGCCAGCAGCCAAGAGCCACGGCTTAACGGCTACAATGAGCAGTTCTTC,CASSQEPRLNGYNEQFF
TRBV29-1,-,TRBJ2-1,TRBD2,TGCAGCGTTCAAGGACTAGCGGGGGTGATTGAGCAGTTCTTC,CSVQGLAGVIEQFF
TRBV20-1,-,TRBJ1-6,TRBD1,TGCAGTGCTAGAGATCTGACAGGGCAGGATAATTCACCCCTCCACTTT,CSARDLTGQDNSPLHF
TRBV29-1,-,TRBJ2-7,-,TGCAGCGTTGAGACAGACCTGACCTACGAGCAGTACTTC,CSVETDLTYEQYF
TRBV12-3/TRBV12-4,-,TRBJ1-1,-,TGTGCCAGCAACACCGGGACGGCGAACACTGAAGCTTTCTTT,CASNTGTANTEAFF
TRBV30,-,TRBJ2-3,-,TGTGCCTGGAGTGTGAACAGGGTGACAGATACGCAGTATTTT,CAWSVNRVTDTQYF